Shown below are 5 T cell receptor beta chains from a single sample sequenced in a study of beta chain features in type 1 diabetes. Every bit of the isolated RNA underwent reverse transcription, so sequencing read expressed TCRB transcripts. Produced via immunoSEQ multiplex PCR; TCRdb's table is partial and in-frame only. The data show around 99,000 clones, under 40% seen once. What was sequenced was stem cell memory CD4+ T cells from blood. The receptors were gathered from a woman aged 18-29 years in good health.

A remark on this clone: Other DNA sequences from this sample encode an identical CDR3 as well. The CDR3 bases are TGCAGCGTGAGCCTCACAGATACGCAGTATTTT. It specifies CSVSLTDTQYF. This chain links TRBV29-1 with TRBJ2-3; D unclear. V was cut by 6 bases and J by 2 bases, with 6 bases left in between. Germline loops: CDR1 SQVTM, CDR2 ANQGSEA. This CDR3 is built from 11 residues.

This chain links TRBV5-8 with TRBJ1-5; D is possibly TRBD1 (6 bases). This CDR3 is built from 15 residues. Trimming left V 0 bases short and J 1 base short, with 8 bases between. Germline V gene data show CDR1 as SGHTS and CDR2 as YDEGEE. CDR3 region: CASSLDRVSNQPQHF. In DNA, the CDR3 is TGTGCCAGCAGCTTGGACAGGGTGAGCAATCAGCCCCAGCATTTT. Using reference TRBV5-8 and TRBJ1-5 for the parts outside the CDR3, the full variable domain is EAGVTQSPTHLIKTRGQQATLRCSPISGHTSVYWYQQALGLGLQFLLWYDEGEERNRGNFPPRFSGRQFPNYSSELNVNALELEDSALYLCASSLDRVSNQPQHFGDGTRLSIL.

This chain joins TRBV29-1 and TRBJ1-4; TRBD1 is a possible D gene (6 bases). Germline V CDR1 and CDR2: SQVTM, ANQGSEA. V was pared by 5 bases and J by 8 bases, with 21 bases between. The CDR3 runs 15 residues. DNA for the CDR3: TGCAGCGTTATAGAAGGACGGACCAGGGGAGAAAAACTGTTTTTT. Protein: CSVIEGRTRGEKLFF.

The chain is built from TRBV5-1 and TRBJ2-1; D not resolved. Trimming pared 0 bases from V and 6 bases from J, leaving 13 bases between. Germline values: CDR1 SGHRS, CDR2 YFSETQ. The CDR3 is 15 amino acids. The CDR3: CASSLEVWSGNEQFF. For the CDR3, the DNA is TGCGCCAGCAGCTTGGAGGTCTGGAGTGGCAATGAGCAGTTCTTC.

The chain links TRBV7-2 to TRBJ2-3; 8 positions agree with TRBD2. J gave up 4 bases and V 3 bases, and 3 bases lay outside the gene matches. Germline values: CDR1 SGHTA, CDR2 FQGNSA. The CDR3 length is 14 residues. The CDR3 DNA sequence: TGTGCCAGCAGCTTTAACGGGAGGGCAGATACGCAGTATTTT. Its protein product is CASSFNGRADTQYF.